Listed below are T cell receptor beta chains from one sample, sequenced in a study of OX40 agonist ivuxolimab in advanced cancers. Sequencing was performed with immunoSEQ multiplex PCR; in TCRdb, only in-frame clones are kept and a portion is missing. The sample lists more than 80,000 clones; around 90% were seen once. Source: CD4+ or CD8+ T cells sorted from blood, taken in a trial of the OX40 agonist ivuxolimab. Receptor source: an adult with an advanced solid tumor such as melanoma, head and neck, liver or kidney cancer. CDR3s include the opening cysteine and the closing phenylalanine or tryptophan. A D gene is named only where the DNA matches it firmly. Part of the rows lack a size; the others show once, few, many or a class for expanded clones.

v_gene	abundance	d_gene	j_gene	CDR3aa	CDR3nt
TRBV28	.	.	TRBJ1-3	CASSSSTSSGNTIYF	TGTGCCAGCAGTTCCTCGACGTCCTCTGGAAACACCATATATTTT
TRBV6-1	.	.	TRBJ2-3	CASRALNTDTQYF	TGTGCCAGCAGGGCCCTCAACACAGATACGCAGTATTTT
TRBV6-5	.	TRBD1	TRBJ1-2	CASRRDSPPYYGYTF	TGTGCCAGCAGACGGGACAGTCCCCCTTACTATGGCTACACCTTC
TRBV12-5	.	TRBD2	TRBJ2-2	CASGLDSRLAGGPDTGELFF	TGTGCTAGTGGTTTGGACAGCCGACTAGCGGGAGGGCCGGACACCGGGGAGCTGTTTTTT
TRBV28	.	.	TRBJ2-7	CASSTTPGSYEQYF	TGTGCCAGCAGTACGACCCCTGGCTCCTACGAGCAGTACTTC
TRBV2	once	TRBD1	TRBJ2-7	CASSSDREFGEQYF	TGTGCCAGCAGCTCGGACAGGGAATTTGGCGAGCAGTACTTC
TRBV25-1	.	.	TRBJ1-2	CASSWTFGYTF	TGTGCCAGCAGCTGGACCTTCGGCTACACCTTC
TRBV9	.	TRBD2	TRBJ2-7	CASSVGLAGHEQYF	TGTGCCAGCAGCGTAGGGCTAGCGGGACACGAGCAGTACTTC
TRBV5-1	.	TRBD1	TRBJ2-1	CASSLWSGGLGKFF	TGCGCCAGCAGCTTGTGGTCAGGGGGCTTAGGGAAGTTCTTC
TRBV30	.	.	TRBJ1-1	CAWSFGNTEAFF	TGTGCCTGGAGTTTTGGGAACACTGAAGCTTTCTTT